Ten or more counts support the clone carrying this TCR beta chain. The antigen is not known. V dropped 4 bases and J dropped 5; count of bases not matched to a gene: 6. CDR1 and CDR2 from the germline V gene are SGHTA and FQGNSA. This CDR3 is built from 14 residues. A J-beta primer mix and a sample-barcoded 5' primer were used in a second PCR of roughly 6 to 11 cycles. All cDNA molecules were each tagged by a template-switch adaptor with 12 random nucleotides. Each sample yielded at least 2.5 million CDR3-containing paired-end reads. TCRdb reprocessed the 5' RACE reads via MiXCR and lists one record per CDR3 protein. The data contain approximately 810,000 distinct CDR3 sequences, around 28% of them seen just once; the ten biggest clones take up approximately 15%. The source of the sample is a study of blood T cells in healthy people across ages. Study-wide background: Per two T cells, template switching captured roughly one barcoded beta molecule. The study, taken as a whole, reports: Bulk PBMC profiling left naive and antigen-experienced comparisons inconclusive.

The chain recombines TRBV7-2 with TRBJ2-5; TRBD1 matches at 8 bases. This sequence was found in a woman aged 80 or over in good health. Sequencing was performed on blood. CDR3 in amino acids: CASSYRGKTETQYF. CDR3 in DNA: TGTGCCAGCAGCTACAGGGGGAAAACGGAGACCCAGTACTTC. Complete variable domain (other parts from reference TRBV7-2 and TRBJ2-5): GAGVSQSPSNKVTEKGKDVELRCDPISGHTALYWYRQSLGQGLEFLIYFQGNSAPDKSGLPSDRFSAERTGGSVSTLTIQRTQQEDSAVYLCASSYRGKTETQYFGPGTRLLVL.